The clone carrying this T cell receptor (beta chain) was counted at least ten times. This CDR3 comprises 16 residues. In germline, CDR1 is SGHVS, CDR2 FQNEAQ. V was pared by 1 base and J by 8 bases, with 9 bases of the junction left unmatched. The data were obtained in a study of T cells in Graves' hyperthyroidism and ophthalmopathy. TCR beta CDR3 region amplification was performed from RNA transcripts. With the HTBI primer set, the TCR CDR3 went through a first round of RT-PCR. One entry per CDR3 protein, called by TCRdb with MiXCR from the multiplex PCR reads. The top ten clones hold roughly 35% of a sample with approximately 330,000 distinct CDR3 sequences, roughly 15% of them seen once.

The genes are TRBV7-8 and TRBJ2-2; TRBD1 aligns across 8 bases. Sequencing used blood. The source is a woman aged 40 to 50 with Graves' ophthalmopathy. CDR3 sequence (DNA): TGTGCCAGCAGCTTAGGTGGGCAGGGGGCGCGAGGGGAGCTGTTTTTT. The encoded protein is CASSLGGQGARGELFF.